Included here is one T cell receptor beta chain sequence, with context. The data were obtained in a study of shared clonotypes between healthy human individuals. Free of recent acute infections or vaccinations, the donors were healthy HIV-negative adults. Libraries were prepared by immunoSEQ multiplex PCR; TCRdb keeps only in-frame clonotypes and omits some of them. The sample carries approximately 2.3 million clones, about 92% recorded once. V lost 3 bases and J lost 7, with 13 bases in between. Per germline, CDR1 KGHSH and CDR2 LQKENI. The CDR3 has 13 residues. Specimen: naive CD4+ T cells from PBMCs. Stated subset: CD45RA+ positively selected. This receptor was identified in a man between 18 and 29 years old in good health. Some clones in this sample may be carry-over from other donors' samples. This chain connects TRBV18 to TRBJ2-7; D perhaps matches TRBD1 (5 bases). CDR3 bases: TGTGCCAGCTCACCGACAGATTCCAGGGAGCAGTACTTC. Its protein product is CASSPTDSREQYF.